A single T cell receptor beta chain is shown here with its context. What it binds is not known. Relative to the germline gene, one junction end is altered; a read error may explain this. Germline CDR1 is SGHDN and CDR2 is FVKESK. The CDR3 sequence is 12 residues long. The sample originates from a study of blood T cells in healthy people across ages. Study background: About one barcoded beta molecule per two T cells came from capture by template switching.

A second PCR of 7 to 11 cycles used a sample-barcoded 5' primer and a J-beta primer mix. Every single cDNA molecule received a tag from a template-switch adaptor with 12 random nucleotides. TCRdb passed the 5' RACE reads through MiXCR, listing each CDR3 protein once. The profile shows 1,300,000 or so distinct CDR3 sequences, 59% of them singletons. Whole-study results and caveats: Age showed a roughly linear inverse relationship with TCR beta diversity per million T cells.

The clonotype comes from a man aged 18 to 29 in good health. The chain combines TRBV14 with TRBJ1-2; D remains ambiguous. The material sequenced was blood. The CDR3 DNA reads TGTGCCAGCAGCCAAGGGCCCTATGGCTGCACCTTC. Protein sequence: CASSQGPYGCTF.